The clone carrying this T cell receptor (beta chain) was recorded a few times. The antigen is unknown. MiXCR was run by TCRdb on the RT-PCR reads, yielding one entry per CDR3 protein. The sample contains hundreds of thousands of distinct CDR3 sequences, less than 20% of which appear only once. The sample is drawn from a study of response to subunit inactivated influenza vaccine. Trimming at V came to 5 bases and at J to 1 base, leaving 8 bases not matched to a gene. The CDR3 runs to 17 residues. The germline V gene has CDR1 SGHTA and CDR2 FQGNSA. Study results and limitations: Authors suggested seasonal influenza vaccinations each recruit few new T cells.

V usage is TRBV7-2 and J usage is TRBJ2-3; 11 positions match TRBD2. The TCR originated in a man in his forties or fifties who received an inactivated influenza vaccine. The specimen comprised PBMCs from blood, sampled 12 days after vaccination. The CDR3 here is CASSKTGLAGRTDTQYF. The DNA for the CDR3 is TGTGCCAGCAGCAAAACAGGACTAGCGGGCCGCACAGATACGCAGTATTTT.